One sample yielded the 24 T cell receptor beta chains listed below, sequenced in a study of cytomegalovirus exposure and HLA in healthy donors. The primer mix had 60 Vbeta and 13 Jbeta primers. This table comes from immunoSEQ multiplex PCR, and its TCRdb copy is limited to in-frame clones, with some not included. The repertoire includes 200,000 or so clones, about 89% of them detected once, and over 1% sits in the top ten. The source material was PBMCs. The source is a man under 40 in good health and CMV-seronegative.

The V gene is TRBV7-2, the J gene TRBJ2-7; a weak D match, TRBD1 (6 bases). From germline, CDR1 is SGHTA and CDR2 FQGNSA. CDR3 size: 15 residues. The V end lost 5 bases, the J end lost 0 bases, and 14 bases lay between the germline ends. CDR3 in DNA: TGTGCCAGCAGCGAGGGACATCTGAGCTCCTACGAGCAGTACTTC. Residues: CASSEGHLSSYEQYF.

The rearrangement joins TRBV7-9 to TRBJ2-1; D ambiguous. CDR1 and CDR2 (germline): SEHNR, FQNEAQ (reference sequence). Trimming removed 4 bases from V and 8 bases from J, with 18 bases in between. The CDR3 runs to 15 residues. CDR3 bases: TGTGCCAGCAGCTCGGATAAAGGAGCTTGGGATGAGCAGTTCTTC. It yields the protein CASSSDKGAWDEQFF.

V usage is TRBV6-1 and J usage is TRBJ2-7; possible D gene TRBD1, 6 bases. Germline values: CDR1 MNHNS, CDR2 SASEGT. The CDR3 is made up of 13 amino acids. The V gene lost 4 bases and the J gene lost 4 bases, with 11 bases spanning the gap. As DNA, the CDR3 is TGTGCCAGCAGTGCCCGGGACAAATACGAGCAGTACTTC. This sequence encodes CASSARDKYEQYF.

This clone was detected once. The CDR3 protein is CASSLEQGGNQPQHF. In nucleotides, the CDR3 is TGTGCCAGCAGCTTGGAGCAGGGGGGCAATCAGCCCCAGCATTTT. The chain uses TRBV7-9 and TRBJ1-5, with 7 bases aligning to TRBD1. Germline V CDR1 and CDR2: SEHNR, FQNEAQ (reference sequence). The CDR3 spans 15 residues. The J segment lost 2 bases and the V segment lost 3 bases, leaving 4 bases of the junction unmatched.

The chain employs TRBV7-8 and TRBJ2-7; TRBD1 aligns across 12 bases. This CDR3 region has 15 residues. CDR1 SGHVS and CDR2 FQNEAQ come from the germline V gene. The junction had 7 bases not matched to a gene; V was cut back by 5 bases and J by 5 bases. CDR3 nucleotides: TGTGCCAGCAGCCGCCCCGGGACAGGGGGCGACGAGCAGTACTTC. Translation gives CASSRPGTGGDEQYF.

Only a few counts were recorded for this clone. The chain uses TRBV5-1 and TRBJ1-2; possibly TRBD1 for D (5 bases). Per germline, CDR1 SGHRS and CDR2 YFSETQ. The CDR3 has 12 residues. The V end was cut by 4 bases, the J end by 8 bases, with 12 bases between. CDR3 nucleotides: TGCGCCAGCAGCCCCCTGGACACCGGCTACACCTTC. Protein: CASSPLDTGYTF.

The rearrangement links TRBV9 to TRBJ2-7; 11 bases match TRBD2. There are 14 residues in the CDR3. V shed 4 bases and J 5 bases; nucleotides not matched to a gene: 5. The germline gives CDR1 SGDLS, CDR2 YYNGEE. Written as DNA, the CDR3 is TGTGCCAGCAGCCCACTAGCGGGAGAACACGAGCAGTACTTC. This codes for CASSPLAGEHEQYF.

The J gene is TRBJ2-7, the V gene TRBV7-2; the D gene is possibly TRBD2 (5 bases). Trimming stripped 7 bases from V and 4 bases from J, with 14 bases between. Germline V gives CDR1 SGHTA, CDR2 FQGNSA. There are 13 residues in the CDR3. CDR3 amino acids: CASTDGGPYEQYF. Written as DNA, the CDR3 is TGTGCCAGCACCGACGGAGGTCCTTACGAGCAGTACTTC. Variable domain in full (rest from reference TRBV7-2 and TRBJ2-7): GAGVSQSPSNKVTEKGKDVELRCDPISGHTALYWYRQSLGQGLEFLIYFQGNSAPDKSGLPSDRFSAERTGGSVSTLTIQRTQQEDSAVYLCASTDGGPYEQYFGPGTRLTVT.

CDR3 nucleotides: TGTGCCAGCAGCCATACCGGGACTTTAGAGACCCAGTACTTC. Its translation: CASSHTGTLETQYF. This chain links TRBV5-6 with TRBJ2-5; a possible D gene is TRBD2 (6 bases). The V and J ends lost 4 bases and 4 bases respectively, with 14 bases between them. The CDR3 totals 14 residues. Germline CDR1 is SGHDT and CDR2 is YYEEEE.

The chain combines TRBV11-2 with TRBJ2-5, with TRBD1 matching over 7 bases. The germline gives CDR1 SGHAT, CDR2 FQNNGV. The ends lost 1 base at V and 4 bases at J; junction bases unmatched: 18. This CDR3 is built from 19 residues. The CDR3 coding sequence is TGTGCCAGCAGCTTAGGGCGATTTTCACGTGACAGGGTTCGAGAGACCCAGTACTTC. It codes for CASSLGRFSRDRVRETQYF. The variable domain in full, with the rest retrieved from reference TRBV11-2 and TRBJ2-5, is EAGVAQSPRYKIIEKRQSVAFWCNPISGHATLYWYQQILGQGPKLLIQFQNNGVVDDSQLPKDRFSAERLKGVDSTLKIQPAKLEDSAVYLCASSLGRFSRDRVRETQYFGPGTRLLVL.

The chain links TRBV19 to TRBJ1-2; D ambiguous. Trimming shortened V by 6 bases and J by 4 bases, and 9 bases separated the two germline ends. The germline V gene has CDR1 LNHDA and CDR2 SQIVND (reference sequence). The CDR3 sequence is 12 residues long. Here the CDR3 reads CASSPGSYGYTF. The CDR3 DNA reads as TGTGCCAGTAGCCCCGGGTCCTATGGCTACACCTTC.

CDR3: CASSAWRSNEQFF. CDR3 nucleotide sequence: TGTGCCAGCAGCGCCTGGCGGTCCAATGAGCAGTTCTTC. The V and J genes are TRBV7-2 and TRBJ2-1, with D unclear. The CDR3 runs 13 residues. CDR1 SGHTA and CDR2 FQGNSA come from the germline V gene. V lost 5 bases and J lost 6, with 11 bases in between.

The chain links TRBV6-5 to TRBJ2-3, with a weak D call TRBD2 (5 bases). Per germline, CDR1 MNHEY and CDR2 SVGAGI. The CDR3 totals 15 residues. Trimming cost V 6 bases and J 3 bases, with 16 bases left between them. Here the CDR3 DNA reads TGTGCCAGCAGCCCCCTGGGAGTGAGTACAGATACGCAGTATTTT. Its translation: CASSPLGVSTDTQYF.

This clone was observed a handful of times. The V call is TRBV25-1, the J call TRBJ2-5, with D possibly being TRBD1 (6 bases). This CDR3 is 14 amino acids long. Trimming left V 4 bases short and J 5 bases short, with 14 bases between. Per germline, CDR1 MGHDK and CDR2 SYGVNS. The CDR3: CASSGYRVLETQYF. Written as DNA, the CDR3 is TGTGCCAGCAGTGGGTACAGGGTGTTGGAGACCCAGTACTTC.

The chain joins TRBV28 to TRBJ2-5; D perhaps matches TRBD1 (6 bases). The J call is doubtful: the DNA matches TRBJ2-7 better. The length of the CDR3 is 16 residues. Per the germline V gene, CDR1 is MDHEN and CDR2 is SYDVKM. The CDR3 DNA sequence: TGTGCCAGCAGTTTATCGTACAGGGTACAGTCCTACGAGCAGTACTTC. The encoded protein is CASSLSYRVQSYEQYF.

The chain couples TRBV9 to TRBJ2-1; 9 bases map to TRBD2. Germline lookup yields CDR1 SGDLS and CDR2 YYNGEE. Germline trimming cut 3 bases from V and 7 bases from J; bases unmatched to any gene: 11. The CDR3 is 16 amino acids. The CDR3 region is CASSGPSGRSSNEQFF. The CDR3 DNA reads TGTGCCAGCAGCGGTCCGAGCGGGAGGTCTTCAAATGAGCAGTTCTTC.

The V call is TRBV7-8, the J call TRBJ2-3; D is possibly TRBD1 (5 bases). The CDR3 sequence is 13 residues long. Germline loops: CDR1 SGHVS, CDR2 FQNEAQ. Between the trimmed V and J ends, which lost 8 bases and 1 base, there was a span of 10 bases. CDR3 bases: TGTGCCAGCTGCACAGGAGGCACAGATACGCAGTATTTT. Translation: CASCTGGTDTQYF.

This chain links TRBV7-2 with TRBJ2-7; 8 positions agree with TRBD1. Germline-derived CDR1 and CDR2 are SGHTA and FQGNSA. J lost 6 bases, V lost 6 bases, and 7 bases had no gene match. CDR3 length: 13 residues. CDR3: CASRLRQGTEQYF. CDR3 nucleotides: TGTGCCAGCAGACTTAGACAGGGGACCGAGCAGTACTTC.

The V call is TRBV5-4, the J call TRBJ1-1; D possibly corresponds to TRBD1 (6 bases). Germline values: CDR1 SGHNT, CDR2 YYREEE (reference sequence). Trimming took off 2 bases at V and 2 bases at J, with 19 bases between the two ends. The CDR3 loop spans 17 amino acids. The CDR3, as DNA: TGTGCCAGCAGCTTCCGAGGGGGGCGGGGGGGCAACACTGAAGCTTTCTTT. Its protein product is CASSFRGGRGGNTEAFF.

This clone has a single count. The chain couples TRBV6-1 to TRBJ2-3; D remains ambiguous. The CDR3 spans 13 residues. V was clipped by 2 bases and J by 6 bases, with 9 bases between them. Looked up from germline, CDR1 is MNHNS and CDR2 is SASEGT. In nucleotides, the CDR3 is TGTGCCAGCAGTGAAAGGCGGAGTGATACGCAGTATTTT. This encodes CASSERRSDTQYF.

The CDR3 loop is CASSGQGGTDTQYF. In nucleotides, the CDR3 is TGTGCCAGCAGTGGACAGGGGGGCACAGATACGCAGTATTTT. V gene TRBV6-4 combines with J gene TRBJ2-3; 9 bases align to TRBD1. This CDR3 is built from 14 residues. From germline, CDR1 is MRHNA and CDR2 SNTAGT. Trimming removed 4 bases from V and 1 base from J; junction bases left unmatched: 0.

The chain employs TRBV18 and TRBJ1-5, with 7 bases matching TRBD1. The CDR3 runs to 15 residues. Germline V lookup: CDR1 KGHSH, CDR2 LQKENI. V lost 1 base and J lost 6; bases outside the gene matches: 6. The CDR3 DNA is TGTGCCAGCTCACCACAGGGGGCGGTCGGTCAGCCCCAGCATTTT. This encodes CASSPQGAVGQPQHF. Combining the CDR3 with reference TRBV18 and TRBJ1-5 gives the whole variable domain NAGVMQNPRHLVRRRGQEARLRCSPMKGHSHVYWYRQLPEEGLKFMVYLQKENIIDESGMPKERFSAEFPKEGPSILRIQQVVRGDSAAYFCASSPQGAVGQPQHFGDGTRLSIL.

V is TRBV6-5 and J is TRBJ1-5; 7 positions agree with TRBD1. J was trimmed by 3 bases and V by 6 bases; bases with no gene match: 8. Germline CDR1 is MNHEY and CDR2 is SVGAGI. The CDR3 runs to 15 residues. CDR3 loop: CASSSDRAANQPQHF. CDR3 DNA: TGTGCCAGCAGCTCTGACAGGGCAGCCAATCAGCCCCAGCATTTT.

The CDR3 DNA reads TGTGCCAGCAGCGCCACACAGAGCTCCTACGAGCAGTACTTC. Its translation is CASSATQSSYEQYF. The chain is built from TRBV9 and TRBJ2-7; D unclear. V was clipped by 3 bases and J by 0 bases, with 10 bases between them. The CDR3 length is 14 residues. Germline CDR1 SGDLS, CDR2 YYNGEE.